This entry features one T cell receptor beta chain sequence. This entry belongs to a study of glioma-infiltrating T cells after dendritic cell vaccination. Assay used: immunoSEQ multiplex PCR; TCRdb lists only in-frame clones, some missing. The sample holds some 87,000 clones, more than 75% seen once. The TCR sequence derives from a human donor with glioblastoma. The material was blood, obtained before dendritic cell vaccination.

The CDR3 DNA reads TGCAGTGGCTCGTCGGGAGATGAGACCCAGTACTTC. It translates to CSGSSGDETQYF. The chain is built from TRBV29-1 and TRBJ2-5; a possible D gene is TRBD2 (6 bases). This CDR3 has 12 amino acids. In germline, CDR1 is SQVTM, CDR2 ANQGSEA. Full variable domain (remainder filled in from reference TRBV29-1 and TRBJ2-5): SAVISQKPSRDICQRGTSLTIQCQVDSQVTMMFWYRQQPGQSLTLIATANQGSEATYESGFVIDKFPISRPNLTFSTLTVSNMSPEDSSIYLCSGSSGDETQYFGPGTRLLVL.